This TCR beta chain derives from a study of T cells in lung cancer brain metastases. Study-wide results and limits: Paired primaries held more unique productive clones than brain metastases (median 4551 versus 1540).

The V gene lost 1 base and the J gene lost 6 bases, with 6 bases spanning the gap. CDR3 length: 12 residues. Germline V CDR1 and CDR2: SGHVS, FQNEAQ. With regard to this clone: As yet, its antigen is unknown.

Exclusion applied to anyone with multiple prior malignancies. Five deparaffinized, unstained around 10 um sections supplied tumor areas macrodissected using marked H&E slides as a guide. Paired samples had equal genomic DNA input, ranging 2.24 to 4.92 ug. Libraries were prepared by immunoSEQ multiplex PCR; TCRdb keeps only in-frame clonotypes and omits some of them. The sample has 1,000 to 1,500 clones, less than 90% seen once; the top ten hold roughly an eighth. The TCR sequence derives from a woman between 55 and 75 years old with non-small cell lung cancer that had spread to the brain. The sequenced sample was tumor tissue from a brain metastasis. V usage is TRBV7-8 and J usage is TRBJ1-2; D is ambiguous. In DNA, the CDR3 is TGTGCCAGCAGCTTAGGCAGAGATGGCTACACCTTC. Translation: CASSLGRDGYTF.